In its sample, the clone carrying this T cell receptor beta chain was seen a few times. No antigen is known for it. The data were taken from a study of shared clonotypes between healthy human individuals. Overall study results and limits: A few donors held about 5.1% of naive CD4 clonotypes in common.

The deep-level immunoSEQ assay was used. Original handling: Junction-only sequences without quality scores were provided by ImmunoSEQ, so filtering was different. TCRdb's table, derived via immunoSEQ multiplex PCR, lists solely in-frame clones and lacks some. That table furnishes V, J and clone size, whereas the DNA furnished D and trimming. The top ten hold about 34% of the sample, which has more than 550,000 clones, roughly 88% seen once. V lost 4 bases and J 2 bases, leaving 8 bases between the germline ends. The CDR3 extends over 13 amino acids. Germline V CDR1 and CDR2: MNHNS, SASEGT. The sample consisted of memory CD8+ T cells from PBMCs. Subset defined: CD45RO+ cells pooled with CCR7-negative TemRA cells. The gene calls are TRBV6-1 and TRBJ1-1; D perhaps matches TRBD1 (5 bases). The receptor was isolated from a man younger than 35 in good health. Some clones in this sample may be carry-over from other donors' samples. CDR3 DNA sequence: TGTGCCAGCAGTGGCAGGGAAAACACTGAAGCTTTCTTT. Translated: CASSGRENTEAFF.